Listed here is a single TCR beta chain. Its antigen is currently unknown. Notes on the study in general: In terms of TCR gene usage, tumor memory CD4+ T cells clustered together with blood and lymph node memory CD4+ cells, as well as with lymph node naive CD4+ cells.

After constant-region reverse-primer amplification, full-length variable regions underwent semi-nested PCR with Nested Universal Primer A. TCRdb itself ran the 5' RACE reads through MiXCR, one entry per CDR3 protein. The sample shows tens of thousands of distinct CDR3 sequences, 24% of them seen only once. Germline V CDR1 and CDR2: DFQATT, SNEGSKA (reference sequence). This CDR3 contains 14 residues. Losses at the gene ends were 6 bases for V and 1 base for J; bases not matched to a gene: 5. Purified naive CD4+ T cells were depleted of CD25+ Tregs. The origin of this receptor is a female donor with breast cancer. The specimen was tumor-infiltrating naive CD4+ T cells sorted from the breast tumor. Subset given: naive CD4+ T cells, CD4+CD45RA+CD25-. V and J are TRBV20-1 and TRBJ2-5; 10 positions match TRBD1. CDR3 protein: CSARTGGSQETQYF. The CDR3 DNA sequence: TGCAGTGCCCGGACAGGGGGGTCCCAAGAGACCCAGTACTTC.